Shown below are 8 T cell receptor beta chains from a single sample sequenced in a study of neoadjuvant anti-PD-1 for oral cavity cancer. The method was immunoSEQ multiplex PCR; TCRdb's version includes in-frame clones alone and lacks a portion of them. Of 7,000 to 8,500 clones in the sample, 54% were seen once. The source material was tumor tissue, sampled before nivolumab (anti-PD-1) treatment. The source is a person aged 40 to 85 with oral cavity squamous cell carcinoma.

The V and J genes are TRBV7-8 and TRBJ2-7; TRBD2 aligns across 11 bases. Germline trimming cut 1 base from V and 4 bases from J; bases unmatched to any gene: 3. Germline assignment: CDR1 SGHVS and CDR2 FQNEAQ. The CDR3 totals 15 residues. The CDR3 DNA reads as TGTGCCAGCAGCTTAGAGGGACTAGCGGTTTACGAGCAGTACTTC. It yields the protein CASSLEGLAVYEQYF.

The chain combines TRBV7-8 with TRBJ2-6, with 7 bases matching TRBD1. Germline V gene sequence: CDR1 SGHVS, CDR2 FQNEAQ. The V gene end was trimmed by 1 base and the J gene end by 5 bases; junction bases not matched to a gene: 5. The CDR3 runs 16 residues. As DNA, the CDR3 is TGTGCCAGCAGCTTAGATCAGGGGGTGCGGGCCAACGTCCTGACTTTC. Its protein product is CASSLDQGVRANVLTF.

Points on this clone: The same CDR3 can be traced to other DNA sequences in this sample. The chain is built from TRBV5-1 and TRBJ2-3, with D unresolved. The CDR3 has 13 amino acids. With 0 bases removed from V and 2 bases from J, the gap between germline ends came to 4 bases. CDR1 and CDR2 (germline): SGHRS, YFSETQ. The CDR3 is CASSLGFTDTQYF. CDR3 DNA sequence: TGCGCCAGCAGCTTGGGGTTCACAGATACGCAGTATTTT.

The chain employs TRBV5-1 and TRBJ2-7; TRBD1 matches 8 bases. The length of the CDR3 is 15 residues. Germline V gene sequence: CDR1 SGHRS, CDR2 YFSETQ. V lost 3 bases to trimming and J lost 4 bases; unmatched junction nucleotides: 9. The CDR3 DNA is TGCGCCAGCAGCTCCAAAACCAACAGGGGGTACGAGCAGTACTTC. Amino acids: CASSSKTNRGYEQYF.

The chain has TRBV7-6 and TRBJ2-7; 8 bases align to TRBD2. This CDR3 is built from 19 residues. V was clipped by 1 base and J by 2 bases; unmatched bases: 16. The V gene's germline CDR1 is SGHVS and CDR2 FNYEAQ. The CDR3 coding sequence is TGTGCCAGCAGCTTAGAGCCTAGCGGGCCCTCACAATTAGCCTACGAGCAGTACTTC. It translates to CASSLEPSGPSQLAYEQYF.

This rearrangement joins TRBV28 to TRBJ1-2; D may be TRBD1 (5 bases). CDR3 size: 12 residues. Germline loops: CDR1 MDHEN, CDR2 SYDVKM. With 8 bases removed from V and 5 bases from J, the gap between germline ends came to 12 bases. The CDR3 DNA reads as TGTGCCAGCTGGGGACTCGGGTATGGCTACACCTTC. Protein sequence: CASWGLGYGYTF.

The chain recombines TRBV6-6 with TRBJ1-1, with D unresolved. In germline, CDR1 is MNHNY, CDR2 SVGAGI (reference sequence). Between the trimmed V and J ends, which lost 2 bases and 1 base, there was a span of 5 bases. The CDR3 runs to 13 residues. The CDR3 reads CASSYGENTEAFF. CDR3 DNA: TGTGCCAGCAGTTACGGGGAGAACACTGAAGCTTTCTTT.

J is TRBJ2-2 and V is TRBV14; 10 bases match TRBD2. V dropped 4 bases and J dropped 4; count of bases not matched to a gene: 3. This CDR3 comprises 15 residues. The germline gives CDR1 SGHDN, CDR2 FVKESK. CDR3 bases: TGTGCCAGCAGCCTTAGCGGGGGGTCCACCGGGGAGCTGTTTTTT. Translating it yields CASSLSGGSTGELFF.